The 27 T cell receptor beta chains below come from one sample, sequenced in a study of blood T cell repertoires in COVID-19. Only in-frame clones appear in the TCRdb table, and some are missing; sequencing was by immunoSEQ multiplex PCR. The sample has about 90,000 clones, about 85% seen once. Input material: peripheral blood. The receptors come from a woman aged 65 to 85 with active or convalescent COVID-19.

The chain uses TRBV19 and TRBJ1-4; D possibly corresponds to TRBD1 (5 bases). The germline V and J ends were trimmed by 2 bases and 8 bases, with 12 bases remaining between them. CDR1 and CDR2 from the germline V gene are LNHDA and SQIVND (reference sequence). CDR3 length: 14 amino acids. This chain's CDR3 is CASSISGVGEKLFF. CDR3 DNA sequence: TGTGCCAGTAGTATATCGGGGGTTGGGGAAAAACTGTTTTTT.

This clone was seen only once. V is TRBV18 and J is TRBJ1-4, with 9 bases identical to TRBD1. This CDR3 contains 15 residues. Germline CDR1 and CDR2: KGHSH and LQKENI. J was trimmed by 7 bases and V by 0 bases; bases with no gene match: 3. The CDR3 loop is CASSPPGTGIEKLFF. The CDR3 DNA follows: TGTGCCAGCTCACCACCTGGGACAGGGATTGAAAAACTGTTTTTT.

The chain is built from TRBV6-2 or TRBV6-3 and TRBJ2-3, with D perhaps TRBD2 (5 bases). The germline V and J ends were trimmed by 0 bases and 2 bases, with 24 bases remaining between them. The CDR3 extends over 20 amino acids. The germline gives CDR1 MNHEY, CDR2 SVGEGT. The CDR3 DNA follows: TGTGCCAGCAGTTACTCCCGGGTAGGTGACTACCGGACCTTCACAGATACGCAGTATTTT. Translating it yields CASSYSRVGDYRTFTDTQYF.

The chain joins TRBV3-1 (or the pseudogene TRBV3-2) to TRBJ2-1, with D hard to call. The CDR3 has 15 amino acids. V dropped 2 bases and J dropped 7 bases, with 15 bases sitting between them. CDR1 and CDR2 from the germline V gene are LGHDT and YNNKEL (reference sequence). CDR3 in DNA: TGTGCCAGCAGCCAAAATCTACAGAATCGGAATGAGCAGTTCTTC. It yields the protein CASSQNLQNRNEQFF.

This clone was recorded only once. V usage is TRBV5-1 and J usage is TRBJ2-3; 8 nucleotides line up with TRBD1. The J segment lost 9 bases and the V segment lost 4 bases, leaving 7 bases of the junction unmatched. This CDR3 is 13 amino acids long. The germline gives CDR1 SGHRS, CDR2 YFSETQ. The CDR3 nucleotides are TGCGCCAGCAGCCCCGGGACAGGCCGCACGCAGTATTTT. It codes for CASSPGTGRTQYF. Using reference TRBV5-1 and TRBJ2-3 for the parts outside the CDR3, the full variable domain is KAGVTQTPRYLIKTRGQQVTLSCSPISGHRSVSWYQQTPGQGLQFLFEYFSETQRNKGNFPGRFSGRQFSNSRSEMNVSTLELGDSALYLCASSPGTGRTQYFGPGTRLTVL.

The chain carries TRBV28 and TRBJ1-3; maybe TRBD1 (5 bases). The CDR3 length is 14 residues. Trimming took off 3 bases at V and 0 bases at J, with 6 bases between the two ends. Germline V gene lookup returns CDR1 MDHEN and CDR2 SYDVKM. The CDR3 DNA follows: TGTGCCAGCAGTTTGGGGGGCTCTGGAAACACCATATATTTT. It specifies CASSLGGSGNTIYF.

CDR3 residues: CASSPPAGLGNEQFF. CDR3 coding DNA: TGTGCCAGCAGTCCCCCCGCGGGGCTGGGCAATGAGCAGTTCTTC. The rearrangement links TRBV27 to TRBJ2-1; D might be TRBD2 (6 bases). The length of the CDR3 is 15 residues. Looked up from germline, CDR1 is MNHEY and CDR2 is SMNVEV (reference sequence). Trimming left V 5 bases short and J 6 bases short, with 17 bases between.

The CDR3 nucleotides are TGCGCCAGCAGCTCTGGACTGCCCTACTACGAGCAGTACTTC. It encodes CASSSGLPYYEQYF. The chain links TRBV5-1 to TRBJ2-7; possibly TRBD2 for D (5 bases). V was pared by 3 bases and J by 3 bases, with 13 bases between. The CDR3 consists of 14 residues. In germline, CDR1 is SGHRS, CDR2 YFSETQ.

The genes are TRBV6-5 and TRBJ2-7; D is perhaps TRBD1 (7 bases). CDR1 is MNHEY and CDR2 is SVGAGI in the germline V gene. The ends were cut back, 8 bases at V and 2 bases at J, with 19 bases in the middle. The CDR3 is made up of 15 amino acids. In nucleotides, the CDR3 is TGTGCCAGCTCCTCCAGGGGGGCAGGACCCTACGAGCAGTACTTC. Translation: CASSSRGAGPYEQYF.

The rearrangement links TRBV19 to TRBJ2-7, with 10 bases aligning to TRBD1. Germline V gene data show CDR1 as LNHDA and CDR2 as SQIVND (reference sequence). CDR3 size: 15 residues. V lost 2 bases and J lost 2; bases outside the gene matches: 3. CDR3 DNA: TGTGCCAGTAGTATAAGGACAGGGGGGCCCTACGAGCAGTACTTC. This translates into CASSIRTGGPYEQYF. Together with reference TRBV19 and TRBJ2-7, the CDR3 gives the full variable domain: DGGITQSPKYLFRKEGQNVTLSCEQNLNHDAMYWYRQDPGQGLRLIYYSQIVNDFQKGDIAEGYSVSREKKESFPLTVTSAQKNPTAFYLCASSIRTGGPYEQYFGPGTRLTVT.

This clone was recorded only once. The CDR3 sequence: CASSTPWGGYTF. CDR3 coding DNA: TGTGCCAGTAGTACGCCTTGGGGCGGCTACACCTTC. The chain joins TRBV19 to TRBJ1-2, with D possibly matching TRBD1 (5 bases). CDR3 size: 12 residues. Germline V gives CDR1 LNHDA, CDR2 SQIVND (reference sequence). Trimming removed 4 bases from V and 8 bases from J, with 11 bases in between.

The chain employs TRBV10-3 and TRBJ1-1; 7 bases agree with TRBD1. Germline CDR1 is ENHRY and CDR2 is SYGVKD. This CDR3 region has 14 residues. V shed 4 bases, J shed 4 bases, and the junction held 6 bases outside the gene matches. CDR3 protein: CAISGEGGSTEAFF. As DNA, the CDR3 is TGTGCCATCAGTGGCGAAGGGGGCTCCACTGAAGCTTTCTTT.

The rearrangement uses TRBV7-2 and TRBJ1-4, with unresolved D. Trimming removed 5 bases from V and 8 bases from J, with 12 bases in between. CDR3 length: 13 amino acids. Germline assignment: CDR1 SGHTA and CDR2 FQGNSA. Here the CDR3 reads CASSQQVREKLFF. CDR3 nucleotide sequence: TGTGCCAGCAGCCAGCAGGTTCGCGAAAAACTGTTTTTT.

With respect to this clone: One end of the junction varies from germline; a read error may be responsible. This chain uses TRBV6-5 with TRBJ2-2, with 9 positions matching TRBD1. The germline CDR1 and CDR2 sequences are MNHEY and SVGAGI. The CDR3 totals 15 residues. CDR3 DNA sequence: TGCGCCACGCTCACAGGGGGCGGGAACACCGGGGAGCTGTTTTTT. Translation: CATLTGGGNTGELFF.

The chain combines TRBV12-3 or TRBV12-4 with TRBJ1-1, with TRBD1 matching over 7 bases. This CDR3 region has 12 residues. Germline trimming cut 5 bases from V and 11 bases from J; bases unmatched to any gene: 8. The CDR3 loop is CASSQGQVEAFF. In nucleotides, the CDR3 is TGTGCCAGCAGTCAAGGACAGGTCGAGGCTTTCTTT.

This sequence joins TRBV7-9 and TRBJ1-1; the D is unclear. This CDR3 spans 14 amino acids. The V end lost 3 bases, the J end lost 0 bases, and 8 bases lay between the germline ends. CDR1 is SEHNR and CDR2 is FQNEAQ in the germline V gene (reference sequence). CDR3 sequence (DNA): TGTGCCAGCAGCTTTCTATCCGTGAACACTGAAGCTTTCTTT. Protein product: CASSFLSVNTEAFF.

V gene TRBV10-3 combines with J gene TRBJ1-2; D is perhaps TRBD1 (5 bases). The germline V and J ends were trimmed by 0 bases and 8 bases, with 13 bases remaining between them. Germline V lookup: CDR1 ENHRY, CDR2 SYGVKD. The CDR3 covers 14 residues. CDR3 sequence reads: CAISESTASGGYTF. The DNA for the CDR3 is TGTGCCATCAGTGAGTCGACAGCCTCTGGGGGCTACACCTTC.

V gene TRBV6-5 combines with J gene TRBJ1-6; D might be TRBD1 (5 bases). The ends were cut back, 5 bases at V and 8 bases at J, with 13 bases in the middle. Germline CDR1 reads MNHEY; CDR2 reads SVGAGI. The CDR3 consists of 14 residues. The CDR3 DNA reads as TGTGCCAGCAGTATTGAAGGGGCAGATTCACCCCTCCACTTT. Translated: CASSIEGADSPLHF.

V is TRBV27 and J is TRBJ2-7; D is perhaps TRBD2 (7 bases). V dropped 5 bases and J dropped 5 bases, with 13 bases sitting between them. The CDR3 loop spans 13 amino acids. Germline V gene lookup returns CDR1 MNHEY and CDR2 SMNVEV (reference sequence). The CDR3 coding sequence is TGTGCCAGCAGTATACGCGGGGGCCACGAGCAGTACTTC. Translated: CASSIRGGHEQYF.

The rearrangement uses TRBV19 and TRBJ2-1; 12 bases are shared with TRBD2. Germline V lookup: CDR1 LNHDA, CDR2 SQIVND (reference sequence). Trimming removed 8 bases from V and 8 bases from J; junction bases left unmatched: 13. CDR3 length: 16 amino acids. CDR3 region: CASSPRGLAGVDEQFF. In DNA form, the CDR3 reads TGTGCCAGTTCCCCGCGGGGACTAGCGGGCGTAGATGAGCAGTTCTTC.

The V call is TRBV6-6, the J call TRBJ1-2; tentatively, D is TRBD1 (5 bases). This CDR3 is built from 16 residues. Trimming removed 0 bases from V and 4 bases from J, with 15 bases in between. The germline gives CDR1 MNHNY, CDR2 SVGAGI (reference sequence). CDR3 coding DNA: TGTGCCAGCAGTTACTCGGTCAGGGTCCTTGGCTATGGCTACACCTTC. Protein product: CASSYSVRVLGYGYTF.

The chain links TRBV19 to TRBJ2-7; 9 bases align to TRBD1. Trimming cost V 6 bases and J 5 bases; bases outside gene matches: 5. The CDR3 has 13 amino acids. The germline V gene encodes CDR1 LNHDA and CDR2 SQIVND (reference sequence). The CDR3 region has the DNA TGTGCCAGTAGATTCCGGGACAGGGACGAGCAGTACTTC. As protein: CASRFRDRDEQYF.

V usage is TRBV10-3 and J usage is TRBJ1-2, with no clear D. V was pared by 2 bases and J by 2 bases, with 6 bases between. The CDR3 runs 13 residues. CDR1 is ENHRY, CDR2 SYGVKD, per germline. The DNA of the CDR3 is TGTGCCATCAGTGAGGGAGGGAACTATGGCTACACCTTC. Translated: CAISEGGNYGYTF.

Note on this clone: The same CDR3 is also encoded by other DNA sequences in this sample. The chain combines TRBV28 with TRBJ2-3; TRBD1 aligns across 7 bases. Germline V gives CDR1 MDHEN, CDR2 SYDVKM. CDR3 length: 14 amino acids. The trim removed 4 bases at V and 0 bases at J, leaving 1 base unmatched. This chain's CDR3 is CASSSGGSTDTQYF. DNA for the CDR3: TGTGCCAGCAGTTCAGGGGGAAGCACAGATACGCAGTATTTT.

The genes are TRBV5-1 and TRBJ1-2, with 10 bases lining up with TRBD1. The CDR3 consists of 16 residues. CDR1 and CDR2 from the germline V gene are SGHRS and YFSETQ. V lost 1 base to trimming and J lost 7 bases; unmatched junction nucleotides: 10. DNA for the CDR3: TGCGCCAGCAGCTTGATTGGTGGGGGACAGGGGATTGGCTACACCTTC. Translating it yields CASSLIGGGQGIGYTF.

The CDR3 loop is CASTPPGGNEQFF. CDR3 nucleotides: TGTGCCAGCACCCCCCCGGGTGGCAATGAGCAGTTCTTC. The rearrangement links TRBV7-2 to TRBJ2-1; D ambiguous. The length of the CDR3 is 13 residues. Trimming took off 7 bases at V and 6 bases at J, with 13 bases between the two ends. From germline, CDR1 is SGHTA and CDR2 FQGNSA.

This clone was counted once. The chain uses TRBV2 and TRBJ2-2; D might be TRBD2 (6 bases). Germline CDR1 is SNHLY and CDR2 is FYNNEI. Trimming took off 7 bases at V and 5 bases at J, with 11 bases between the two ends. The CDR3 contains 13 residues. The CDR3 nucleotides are TGTGCCAGCAACTCGCGGGGAACCGGGGAGCTGTTTTTT. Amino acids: CASNSRGTGELFF.